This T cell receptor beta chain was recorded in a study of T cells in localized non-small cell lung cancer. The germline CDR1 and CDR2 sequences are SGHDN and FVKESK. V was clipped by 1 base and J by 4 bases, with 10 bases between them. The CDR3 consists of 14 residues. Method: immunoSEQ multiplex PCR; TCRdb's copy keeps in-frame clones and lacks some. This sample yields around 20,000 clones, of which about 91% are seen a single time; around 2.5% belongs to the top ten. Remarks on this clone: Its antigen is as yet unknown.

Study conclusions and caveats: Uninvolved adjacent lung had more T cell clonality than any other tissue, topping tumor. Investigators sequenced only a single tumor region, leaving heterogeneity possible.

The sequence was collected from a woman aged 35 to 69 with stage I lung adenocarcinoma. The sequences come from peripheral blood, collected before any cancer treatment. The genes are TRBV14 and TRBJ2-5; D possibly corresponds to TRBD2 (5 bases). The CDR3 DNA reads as TGTGCCAGCAGCCAAGGGAGGCTAGCAGAGACCCAGTACTTC. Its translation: CASSQGRLAETQYF.